This T cell receptor (beta chain) was sequenced in a study of CD8 T cells in ankylosing spondylitis. Each CDR3 protein gets one entry after TCRdb re-called the 5' RACE reads with MiXCR. Of some 130,000 distinct CDR3 sequences in the sample, 7% to 10% were seen once. In the case of this clonotype: Its antigen remains unknown.

Germline V gene lookup returns CDR1 MDHEN and CDR2 SYDVKM. Trimming removed 1 base from V and 7 bases from J, with 4 bases in between. The CDR3 consists of 12 residues. Whole-study results and caveats: Clones linked to the disease showed a CD8+ phenotype. They occurred at relatively low frequencies in peripheral blood. In ankylosing spondylitis blood, a motif of about eight highly homologous TCR beta variants appeared characteristic.

Sequencing was done on a sample of synovial fluid, either unsorted or a sorted T cell fraction (not recorded which). This sequence joins TRBV28 and TRBJ2-2; D unresolved. The source of this sequence is a male donor with ankylosing spondylitis. The CDR3 is CASSLLGGELFF. The DNA of the CDR3 is TGTGCCAGCAGTTTATTAGGCGGGGAGCTGTTTTTT. Looking up the rest from reference TRBV28 and TRBJ2-2 gives the full variable domain: DVKVTQSSRYLVKRTGEKVFLECVQDMDHENMFWYRQDPGLGLRLIYFSYDVKMKEKGDIPEGYSVSREKKERFSLILESASTNQTSMYLCASSLLGGELFFGEGSRLTVL.